This is a list of T cell receptor beta chains from one sample in a study of OX40 agonist ivuxolimab in advanced cancers. Generated by immunoSEQ multiplex PCR, the TCRdb table keeps only in-frame clones and is missing some. The sample yields tens of thousands of clones, about 88% seen once. The source was CD4+ or CD8+ T cells sorted from blood, collected in a trial of the OX40 agonist ivuxolimab. These receptors all come from an adult with an advanced solid tumor such as melanoma, head and neck, liver or kidney cancer. CDR3s include the opening cysteine and the closing phenylalanine or tryptophan. The order of the fields is D gene, J gene, clone size, V gene, CDR3 DNA, CDR3 protein. The D gene is left open where the match is weak. Clone sizes are given selectively: once, few, many, or a class where the clone is expanded.

TRBD2 | TRBJ2-3 | few | TRBV2 | TGTGCCAGCAGGGGGACTAGTAGCGGTACGCAGTATTTT | CASRGTSSGTQYF
NA | TRBJ2-7 | NA | TRBV4-1 | TGCGCCAGCAGCCAAGTGAGGACCTACGAGCAGTACTTC | CASSQVRTYEQYF
NA | TRBJ1-1 | once | TRBV7-3 | TGTGCCAGCAGCTCCCAGGGGCACACTGAAGCTTTCTTT | CASSSQGHTEAFF
TRBD1 | TRBJ2-7 | NA | TRBV19 | TGTGCCAGTGGGGACAGCTCCTACGAGCAGTACTTC | CASGDSSYEQYF
TRBD1 | TRBJ1-1 | NA | TRBV28 | TGTGCCAGCAGTTTCGGGACAGGGGTTTCGATGAACACTGAAGCTTTCTTT | CASSFGTGVSMNTEAFF
TRBD1 | TRBJ2-7 | NA | TRBV29-1 | TGCATCTGTAAGACAGGGAACGAGCAGTACTTC | CICKTGNEQYF
TRBD1 | TRBJ2-7 | NA | TRBV29-1 | TGCAGCGTTCGTCCGGGACAGGACTCCTACGAGCAGTACTTC | CSVRPGQDSYEQYF
NA | TRBJ1-1 | NA | TRBV5-5 | TGTGCCAGCAGCTCCGGAGTAAACACTGAAGCTTTCTTT | CASSSGVNTEAFF
NA | TRBJ2-1 | NA | TRBV7-7 | TGTGCTAGCAGCATAGATCGGGGTAATGAGCAGTTCTTC | CASSIDRGNEQFF
NA | TRBJ1-2 | medium-sized | TRBV30 | TGTGCCTGGGGGACCCTCTACAGAAATTATGGCTACACCTTC | CAWGTLYRNYGYTF
TRBD1 | TRBJ1-2 | NA | TRBV7-3 | TGTGCCAGCAGCACCCTGGACAGGGTGGACTATGGCTACACCTTC | CASSTLDRVDYGYTF
NA | TRBJ2-5 | NA | TRBV18 | TGTGCCAGCTCAATCCGTGACAGGACCCAAGAGACCCAGTACTTC | CASSIRDRTQETQYF
TRBD2 | TRBJ2-2 | NA | TRBV9 | TGTGCCAGCAGCTCTGGACTAGCGGGCGTTAACACCGGGGAGCTGTTTTTT | CASSSGLAGVNTGELFF
NA | TRBJ2-1 | NA | TRBV15 | TGTGCCACCAGCAGAGACCTAGAAGGTAATGAGCAGTTCTTC | CATSRDLEGNEQFF
TRBD1 | TRBJ2-7 | NA | TRBV27 | TGTGCCGGACCCCGGGGACAGCCCTACGAGCAGTACTTC | CAGPRGQPYEQYF
NA | TRBJ1-2 | NA | TRBV28 | TGTGCCAGCAGTTGGAACAGGGAAGGCTATGGCTACACCTTC | CASSWNREGYGYTF
TRBD1 | TRBJ1-5 | NA | TRBV4-1 | TGCGCCAGCAGCCAAGAGGTGACAGGGGATCAGCCCCAGCATTTT | CASSQEVTGDQPQHF
NA | TRBJ1-1 | NA | TRBV19 | TGTGCCAGTAGTATAGGTCGGGGTAAGGGAGTGAACACTGAAGCTTTCTTT | CASSIGRGKGVNTEAFF
NA | TRBJ1-2 | NA | TRBV19 | TGTGCCAGTAGCCTATTCGGGGGCGAACTCAACTATGGCTACACCTTC | CASSLFGGELNYGYTF
NA | TRBJ2-3 | NA | TRBV2 | TGTGCCAGCAGTGTGGGCGGGATTACGGCAGATACGCAGTATTTT | CASSVGGITADTQYF